The T cell receptor beta chain described here comes from a study of cytomegalovirus exposure and HLA in healthy donors. Study findings and constraints: In an earlier analysis, in some 600 donors, most V segments appeared productive either ~87% or ~30% of the time. It was taken for granted in presence/absence analyses that sequencing depth across donors was roughly uniform. Later analysis associated a missense DCLRE1C variant with TCR beta V- and J-gene trimming.

CDR1 is MGHDK, CDR2 SYGVNS, per germline. This CDR3 spans 15 amino acids. Trimming shortened V by 3 bases and J by 2 bases, and 11 bases separated the two germline ends. To note about this clone: The antigen is undetermined.

Researchers ran the PCR with 60 Vbeta and 13 Jbeta primers. Produced via immunoSEQ multiplex PCR; TCRdb's table is partial and in-frame only. This table has 70,000 or so clones, 68% appearing once. Donors in the study were healthy people who gave bone marrow. Material for sequencing was PBMCs. The sequence came from a woman aged 25 to 39 in good health and CMV-seronegative. V is TRBV25-1 and J is TRBJ1-5; D perhaps matches TRBD1 (6 bases). The CDR3 coding sequence is TGTGCCAGCAGTGAGGGGGCAAAGGGCAATCAGCCCCAGCATTTT. This encodes CASSEGAKGNQPQHF.